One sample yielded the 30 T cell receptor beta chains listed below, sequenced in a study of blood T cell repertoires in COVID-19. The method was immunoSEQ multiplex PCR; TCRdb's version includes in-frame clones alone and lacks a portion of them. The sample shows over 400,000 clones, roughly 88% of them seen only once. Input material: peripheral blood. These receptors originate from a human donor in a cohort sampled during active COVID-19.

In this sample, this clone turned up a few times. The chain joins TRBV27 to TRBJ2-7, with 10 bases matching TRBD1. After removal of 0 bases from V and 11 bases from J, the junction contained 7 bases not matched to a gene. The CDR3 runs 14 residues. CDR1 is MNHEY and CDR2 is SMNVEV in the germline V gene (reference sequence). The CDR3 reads CASSLSGQGRGKYF. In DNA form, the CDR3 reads TGTGCCAGCAGTTTATCGGGACAGGGGAGGGGAAAGTACTTC.

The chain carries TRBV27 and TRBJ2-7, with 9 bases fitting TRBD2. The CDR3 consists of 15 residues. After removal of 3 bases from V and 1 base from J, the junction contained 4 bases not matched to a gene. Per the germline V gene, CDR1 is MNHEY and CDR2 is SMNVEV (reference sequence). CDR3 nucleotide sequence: TGTGCCAGCAGTTTTGCGACTAGCGGATCCTACGAGCAGTACTTC. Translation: CASSFATSGSYEQYF.

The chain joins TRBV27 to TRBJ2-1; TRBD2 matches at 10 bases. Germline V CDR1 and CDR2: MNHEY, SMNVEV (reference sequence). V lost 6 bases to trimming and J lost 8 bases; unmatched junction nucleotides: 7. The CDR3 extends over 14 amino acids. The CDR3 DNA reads TGTGCCAGCAGCCGACTAGCGGGCGTGGATGAGCAGTTCTTC. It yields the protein CASSRLAGVDEQFF.

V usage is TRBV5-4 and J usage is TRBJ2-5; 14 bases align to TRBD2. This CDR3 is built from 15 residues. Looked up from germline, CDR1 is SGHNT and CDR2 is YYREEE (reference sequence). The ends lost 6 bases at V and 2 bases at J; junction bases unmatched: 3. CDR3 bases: TGTGCCAGCACCCGGACTAGCGGGGGGCAAGAGACCCAGTACTTC. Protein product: CASTRTSGGQETQYF.

The chain's CDR3 is CASSVADFGEAFF. The CDR3 DNA follows: TGTGCCAGCAGCGTAGCGGACTTTGGGGAAGCTTTCTTT. This rearrangement joins TRBV9 to TRBJ1-1; D is uncertain. Between the trimmed V and J ends, which lost 0 bases and 8 bases, there was a span of 11 bases. The CDR3 is 13 amino acids. Looked up from germline, CDR1 is SGDLS and CDR2 is YYNGEE.

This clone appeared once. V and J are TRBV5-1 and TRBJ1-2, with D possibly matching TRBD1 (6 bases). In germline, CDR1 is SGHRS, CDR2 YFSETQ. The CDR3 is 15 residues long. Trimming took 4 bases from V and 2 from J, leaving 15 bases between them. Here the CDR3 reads CASSLGAGINYGYTF. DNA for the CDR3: TGCGCCAGCAGCCTGGGGGCGGGTATAAACTATGGCTACACCTTC. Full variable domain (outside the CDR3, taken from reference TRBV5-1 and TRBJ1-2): KAGVTQTPRYLIKTRGQQVTLSCSPISGHRSVSWYQQTPGQGLQFLFEYFSETQRNKGNFPGRFSGRQFSNSRSEMNVSTLELGDSALYLCASSLGAGINYGYTFGSGTRLTVV.

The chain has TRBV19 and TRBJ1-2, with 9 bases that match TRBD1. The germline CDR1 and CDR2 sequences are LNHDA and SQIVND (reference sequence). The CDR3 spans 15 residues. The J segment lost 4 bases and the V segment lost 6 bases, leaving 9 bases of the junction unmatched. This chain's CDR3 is CASSPGQGRSYGYTF. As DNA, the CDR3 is TGTGCCAGTAGCCCCGGACAGGGGCGAAGCTATGGCTACACCTTC.

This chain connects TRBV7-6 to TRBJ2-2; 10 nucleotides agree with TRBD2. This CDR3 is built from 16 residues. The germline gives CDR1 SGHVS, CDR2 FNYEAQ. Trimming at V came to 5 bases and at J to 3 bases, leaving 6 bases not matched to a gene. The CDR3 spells CASSPLAGDYTGELFF. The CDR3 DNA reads TGTGCCAGCAGCCCGCTAGCGGGAGACTACACCGGGGAGCTGTTTTTT. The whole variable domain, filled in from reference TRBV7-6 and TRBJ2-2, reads GAGVSQSPRYKVTKRGQDVALRCDPISGHVSLYWYRQALGQGPEFLTYFNYEAQQDKSGLPNDRFSAERPEGSISTLTIQRTEQRDSAMYRCASSPLAGDYTGELFFGEGSRLTVL.

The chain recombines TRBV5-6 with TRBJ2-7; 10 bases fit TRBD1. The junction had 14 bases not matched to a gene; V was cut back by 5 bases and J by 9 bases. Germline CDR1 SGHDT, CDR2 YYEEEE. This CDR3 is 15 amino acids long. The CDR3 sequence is CASSSRDRGLRGQYF. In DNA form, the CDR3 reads TGTGCCAGCAGTTCCCGGGACAGGGGTCTGAGGGGGCAGTACTTC.

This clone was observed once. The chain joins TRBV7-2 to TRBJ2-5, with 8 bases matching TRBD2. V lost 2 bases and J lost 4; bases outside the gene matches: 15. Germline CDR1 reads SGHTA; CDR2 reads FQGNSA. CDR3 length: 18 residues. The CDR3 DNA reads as TGTGCCAGCAGCTTAATTCGACTATCCGGGAGGGCCCGAGAGACCCAGTACTTC. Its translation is CASSLIRLSGRARETQYF.

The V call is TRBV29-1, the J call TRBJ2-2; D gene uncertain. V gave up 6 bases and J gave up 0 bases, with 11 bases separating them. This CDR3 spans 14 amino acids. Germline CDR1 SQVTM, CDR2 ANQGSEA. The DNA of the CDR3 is TGCAGCGTGACGTTTAGCCCGAACACCGGGGAGCTGTTTTTT. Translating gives CSVTFSPNTGELFF.

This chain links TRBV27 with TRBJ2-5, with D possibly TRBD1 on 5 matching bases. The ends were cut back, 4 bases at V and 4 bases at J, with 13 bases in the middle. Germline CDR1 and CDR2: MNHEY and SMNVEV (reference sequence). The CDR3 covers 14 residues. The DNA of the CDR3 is TGTGCCAGCAGTTCGGTTCTAAGGGGAGAGACCCAGTACTTC. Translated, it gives CASSSVLRGETQYF.

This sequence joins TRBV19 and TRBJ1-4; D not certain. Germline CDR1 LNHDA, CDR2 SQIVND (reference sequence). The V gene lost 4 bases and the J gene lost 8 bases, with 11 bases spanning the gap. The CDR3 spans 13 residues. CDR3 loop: CASSTGLREKLFF. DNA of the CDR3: TGTGCCAGTAGTACAGGACTGAGGGAAAAACTGTTTTTT.

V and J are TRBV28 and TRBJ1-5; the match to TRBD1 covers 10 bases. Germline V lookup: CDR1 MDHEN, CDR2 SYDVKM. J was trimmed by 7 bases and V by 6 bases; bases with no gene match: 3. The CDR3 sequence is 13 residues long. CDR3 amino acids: CASRGQGGQPQHF. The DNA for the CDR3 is TGTGCCAGCAGAGGACAGGGGGGCCAGCCCCAGCATTTT.

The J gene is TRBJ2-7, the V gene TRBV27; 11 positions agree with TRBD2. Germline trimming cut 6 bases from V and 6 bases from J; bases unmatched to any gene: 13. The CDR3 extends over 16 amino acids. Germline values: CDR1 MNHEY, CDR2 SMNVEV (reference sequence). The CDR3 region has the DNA TGTGCCAGCAGCGCCAATTGGCTAGCGGGAGGAGGCGAGCAGTACTTC. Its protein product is CASSANWLAGGGEQYF.

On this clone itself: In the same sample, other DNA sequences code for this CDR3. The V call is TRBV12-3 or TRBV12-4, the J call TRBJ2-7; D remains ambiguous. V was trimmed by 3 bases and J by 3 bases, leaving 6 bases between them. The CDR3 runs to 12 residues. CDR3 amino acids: CASSFDSYEQYF. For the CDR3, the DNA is TGTGCCAGCAGTTTTGATAGCTACGAGCAGTACTTC.

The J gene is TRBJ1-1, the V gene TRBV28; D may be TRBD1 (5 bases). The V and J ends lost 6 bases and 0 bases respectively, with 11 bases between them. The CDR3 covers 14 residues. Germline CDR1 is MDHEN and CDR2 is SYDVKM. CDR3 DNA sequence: TGTGCCAGCAGGGTCGAGACAGTGAACACTGAAGCTTTCTTT. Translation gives CASRVETVNTEAFF.

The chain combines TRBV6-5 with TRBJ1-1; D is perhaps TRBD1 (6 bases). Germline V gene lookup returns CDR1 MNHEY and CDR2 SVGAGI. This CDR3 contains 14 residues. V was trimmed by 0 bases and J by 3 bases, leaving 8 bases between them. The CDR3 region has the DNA TGTGCCAGCAGTTACTCACAGGGCGACACTGAAGCTTTCTTT. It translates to CASSYSQGDTEAFF.

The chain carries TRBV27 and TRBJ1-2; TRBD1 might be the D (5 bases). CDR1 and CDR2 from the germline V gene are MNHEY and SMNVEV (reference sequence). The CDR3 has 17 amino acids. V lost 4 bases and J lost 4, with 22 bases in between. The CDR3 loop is CASSSAGQASLAYGYTF. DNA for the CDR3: TGTGCCAGCAGTTCCGCGGGGCAGGCATCCCTTGCCTATGGCTACACCTTC.

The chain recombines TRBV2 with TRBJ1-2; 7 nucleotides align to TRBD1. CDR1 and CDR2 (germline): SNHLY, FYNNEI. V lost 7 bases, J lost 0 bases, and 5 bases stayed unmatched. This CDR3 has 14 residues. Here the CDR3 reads CASKITGANYGYTF. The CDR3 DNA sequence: TGTGCCAGCAAAATTACAGGGGCTAACTATGGCTACACCTTC.

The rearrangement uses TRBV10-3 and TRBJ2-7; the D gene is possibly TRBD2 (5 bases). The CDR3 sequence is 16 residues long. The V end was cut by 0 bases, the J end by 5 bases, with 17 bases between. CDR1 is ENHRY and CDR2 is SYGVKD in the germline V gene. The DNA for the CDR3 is TGTGCCATCAGTGAGTCACTCGGCGGGCAGTGGAACGAGCAGTACTTC. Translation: CAISESLGGQWNEQYF.

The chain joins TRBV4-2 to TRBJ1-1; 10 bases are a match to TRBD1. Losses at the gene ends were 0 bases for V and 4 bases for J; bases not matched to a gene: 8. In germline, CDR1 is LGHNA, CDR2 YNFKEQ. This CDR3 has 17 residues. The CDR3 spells CASSQEVTGGAGTEAFF. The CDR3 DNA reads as TGTGCCAGCAGCCAAGAAGTGACAGGGGGCGCCGGCACTGAAGCTTTCTTT.

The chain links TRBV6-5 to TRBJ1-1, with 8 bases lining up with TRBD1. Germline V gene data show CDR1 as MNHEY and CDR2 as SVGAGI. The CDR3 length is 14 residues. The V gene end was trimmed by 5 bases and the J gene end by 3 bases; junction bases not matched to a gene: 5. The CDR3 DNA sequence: TGTGCCAGCAGTACCCGACAGGGGCACACTGAAGCTTTCTTT. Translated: CASSTRQGHTEAFF.

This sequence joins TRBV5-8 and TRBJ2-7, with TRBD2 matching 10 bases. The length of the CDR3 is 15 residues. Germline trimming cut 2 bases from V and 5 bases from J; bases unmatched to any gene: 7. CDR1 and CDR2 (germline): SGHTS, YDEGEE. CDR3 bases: TGTGCCAGCAGCTTTCGGCTAGCGGGAGTCCACGAGCAGTACTTC. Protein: CASSFRLAGVHEQYF. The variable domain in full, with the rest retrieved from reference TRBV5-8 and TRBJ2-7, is EAGVTQSPTHLIKTRGQQATLRCSPISGHTSVYWYQQALGLGLQFLLWYDEGEERNRGNFPPRFSGRQFPNYSSELNVNALELEDSALYLCASSFRLAGVHEQYFGPGTRLTVT.

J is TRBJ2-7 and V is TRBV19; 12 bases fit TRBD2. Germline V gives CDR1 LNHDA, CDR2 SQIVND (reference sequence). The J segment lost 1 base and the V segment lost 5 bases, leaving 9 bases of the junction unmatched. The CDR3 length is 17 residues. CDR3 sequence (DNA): TGTGCCAGTAGTCAGCTAGCGGGAGGGGGTCCATCCTACGAGCAGTACTTC. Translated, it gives CASSQLAGGGPSYEQYF. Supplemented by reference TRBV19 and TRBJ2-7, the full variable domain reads DGGITQSPKYLFRKEGQNVTLSCEQNLNHDAMYWYRQDPGQGLRLIYYSQIVNDFQKGDIAEGYSVSREKKESFPLTVTSAQKNPTAFYLCASSQLAGGGPSYEQYFGPGTRLTVT.

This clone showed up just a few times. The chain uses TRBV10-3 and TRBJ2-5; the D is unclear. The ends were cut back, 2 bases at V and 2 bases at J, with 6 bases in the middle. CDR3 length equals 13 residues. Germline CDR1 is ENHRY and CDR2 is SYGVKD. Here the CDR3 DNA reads TGTGCCATCAGTGAGGAGGTTCAAGAGACCCAGTACTTC. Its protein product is CAISEEVQETQYF.

CDR3 protein: CASSLLAPTDTQYF. The CDR3, as DNA: TGTGCCAGCAGCTTATTAGCACCCACAGATACGCAGTATTTT. The gene calls are TRBV5-5 and TRBJ2-3, with D unresolved. Germline V CDR1 and CDR2: SGHKS, YYEKEE (reference sequence). V was shortened by 2 bases and J by 2 bases, with 9 bases between the two germline ends. The CDR3 covers 14 residues.

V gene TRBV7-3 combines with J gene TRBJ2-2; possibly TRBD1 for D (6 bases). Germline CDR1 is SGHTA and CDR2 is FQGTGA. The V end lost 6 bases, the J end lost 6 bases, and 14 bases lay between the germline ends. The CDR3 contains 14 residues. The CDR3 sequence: CASRQGNGAGELFF. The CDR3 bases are TGTGCCAGCAGACAGGGAAATGGAGCCGGGGAGCTGTTTTTT.

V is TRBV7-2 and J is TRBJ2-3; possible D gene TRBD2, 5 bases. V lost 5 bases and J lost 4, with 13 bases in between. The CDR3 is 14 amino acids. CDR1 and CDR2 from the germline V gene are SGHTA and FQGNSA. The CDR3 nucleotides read TGTGCCAGCAGCGTTGGTGGTAGCGCAGATACGCAGTATTTT. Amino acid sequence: CASSVGGSADTQYF.

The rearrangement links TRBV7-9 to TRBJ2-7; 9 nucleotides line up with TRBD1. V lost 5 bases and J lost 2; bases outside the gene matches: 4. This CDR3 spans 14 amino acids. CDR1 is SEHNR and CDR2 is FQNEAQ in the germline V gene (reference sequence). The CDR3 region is CASSPGTGTYEQYF. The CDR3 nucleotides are TGTGCCAGCAGCCCCGGGACAGGGACCTACGAGCAGTACTTC.